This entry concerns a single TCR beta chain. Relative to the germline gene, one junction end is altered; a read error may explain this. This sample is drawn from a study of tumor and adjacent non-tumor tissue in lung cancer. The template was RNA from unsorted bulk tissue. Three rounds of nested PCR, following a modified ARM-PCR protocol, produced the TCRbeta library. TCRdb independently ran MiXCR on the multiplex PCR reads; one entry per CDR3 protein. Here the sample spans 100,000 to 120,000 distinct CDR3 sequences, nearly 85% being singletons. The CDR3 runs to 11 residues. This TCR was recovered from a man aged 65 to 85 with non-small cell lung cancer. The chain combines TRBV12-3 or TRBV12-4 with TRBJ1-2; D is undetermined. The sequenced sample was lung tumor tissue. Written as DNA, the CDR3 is TGTGCCAGCACCCCGGGAGATGGTTACACCTTT. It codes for CASTPGDGYTF.